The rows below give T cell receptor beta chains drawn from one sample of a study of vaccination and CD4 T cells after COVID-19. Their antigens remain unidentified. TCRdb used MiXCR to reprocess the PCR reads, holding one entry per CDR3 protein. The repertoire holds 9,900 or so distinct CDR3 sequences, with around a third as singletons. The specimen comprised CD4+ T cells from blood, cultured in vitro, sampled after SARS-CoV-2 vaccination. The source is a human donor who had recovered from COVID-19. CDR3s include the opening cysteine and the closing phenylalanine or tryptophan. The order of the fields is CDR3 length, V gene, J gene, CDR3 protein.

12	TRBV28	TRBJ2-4	CASSLTSGIQYF
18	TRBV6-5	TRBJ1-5	CASSSAGGRGGSNQPQHF
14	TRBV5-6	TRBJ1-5	CASSLMGTLQPQHF
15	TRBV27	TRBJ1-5	CASSLSPLGGLAQHF
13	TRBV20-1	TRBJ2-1	CSAPVSGRGEQFF
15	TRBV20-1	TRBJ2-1	CSANPGLAGNNEQFF
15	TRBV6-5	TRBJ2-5	CASSYDGTSTETQYF
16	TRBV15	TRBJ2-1	CATSQGVTGDNNEQFF
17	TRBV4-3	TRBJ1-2	CASSQGISEQGRIGYTF
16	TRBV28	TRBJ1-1	CASSFRGRGLNTEAFF
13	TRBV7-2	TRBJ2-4	CASSTREGNIQYF
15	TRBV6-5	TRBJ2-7	CASSSPGTSGYEQYF
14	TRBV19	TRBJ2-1	CASSRGSSYNEQFF
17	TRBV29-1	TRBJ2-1	CSAPGGLAGLSYNEQFF
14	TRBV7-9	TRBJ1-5	CASSARDGNQPQHF
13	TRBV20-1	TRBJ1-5	CSARQGRDQPQHF
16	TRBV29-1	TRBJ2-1	CSVGDGGLAGYNEQFF
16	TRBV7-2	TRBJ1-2	CASSLEAGVINYGYTF
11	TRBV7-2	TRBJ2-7	CASTNNYEQYF
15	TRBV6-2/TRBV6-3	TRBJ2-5	CASSYQGFLQEIQYF
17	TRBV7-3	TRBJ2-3	CASSLTGAGGGTDTQYF
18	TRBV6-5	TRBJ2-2	CASSYRSVAVANTGELFF
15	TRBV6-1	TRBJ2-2	CASSQLAANTGELFF
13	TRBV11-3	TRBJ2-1	CASSFREYNEQFF
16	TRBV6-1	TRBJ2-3	CASRLGRGSSTDTQYF
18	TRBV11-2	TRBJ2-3	CASSLDPAGLFSTDTQYF
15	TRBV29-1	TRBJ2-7	CSVEPAAGGPHEQYF
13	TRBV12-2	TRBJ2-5	CASRFTGTETQYF
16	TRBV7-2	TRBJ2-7	CASSLSPGQGSREQYF
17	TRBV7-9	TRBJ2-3	CASSLLAGTVYTDTQYF
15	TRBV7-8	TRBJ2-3	CASTYIGGPTDTQYF